This TCR beta chain comes out of a study of early T cells in non-severe SARS-CoV-2 infection. Study summary: Unsorted whole-blood RNA was sequenced in bulk, leaving chains unpaired.

The study's findings and limits: Using VDJdb, the matching emphasized anti-spike CD8 responses while missing private and CD4 specificities.

Each single cDNA molecule received a unique molecular identifier. One entry per CDR3 protein results from TCRdb running MiXCR on the 5' RACE reads. Of approximately 29,000 distinct CDR3 sequences listed, 5.8% were seen once; the top ten hold approximately 5.2%. The sample holds many counts of this clonotype. Antigen unknown. The TCR comes from an adult who was a healthcare worker with PCR-confirmed SARS-CoV-2 infection or an uninfected control (not recorded which). Sequences were obtained from whole blood.

Written as DNA, the CDR3 is TGTGCCAGCAGTTACTGGACAGGGAACAATCAGCCCCAGCATTTT. Its protein product is CASSYWTGNNQPQHF. The chain recombines TRBV6-2 or TRBV6-3 with TRBJ1-5, with 8 bases identical to TRBD1. This CDR3 contains 15 residues. Germline V lookup: CDR1 MNHEY, CDR2 SVGEGT. Trimming cost V 1 base and J 3 bases; bases outside gene matches: 2.